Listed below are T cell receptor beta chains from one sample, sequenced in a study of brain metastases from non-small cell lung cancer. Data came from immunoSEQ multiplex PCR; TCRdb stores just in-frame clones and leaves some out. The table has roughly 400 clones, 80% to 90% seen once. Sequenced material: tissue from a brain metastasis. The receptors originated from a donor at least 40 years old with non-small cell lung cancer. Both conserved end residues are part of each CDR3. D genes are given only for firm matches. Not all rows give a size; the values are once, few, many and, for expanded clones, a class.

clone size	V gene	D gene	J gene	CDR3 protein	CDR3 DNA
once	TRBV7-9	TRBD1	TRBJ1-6	CASRDSPDSPLHF	TGTGCCAGCCGGGACAGCCCGGATTCACCCCTCCACTTT
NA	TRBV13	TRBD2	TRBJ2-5	CASRQYGWTSSEETQYF	TGTGCCAGCAGACAATACGGTTGGACTAGCAGTGAAGAGACCCAGTACTTC
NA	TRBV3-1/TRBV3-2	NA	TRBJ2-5	CASSRMEETQYF	TGTGCCAGCAGTCGTATGGAAGAGACCCAGTACTTC
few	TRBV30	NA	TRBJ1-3	CAWSVEAGGNTIYF	TGTGCCTGGAGTGTAGAGGCGGGCGGAAACACCATATATTTT
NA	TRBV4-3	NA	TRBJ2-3	CASSFGTSTDTQYF	TGCGCCAGCAGCTTCGGGACCAGCACAGATACGCAGTATTTT
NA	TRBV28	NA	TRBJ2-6	CASSTRTQRTSGANVLTF	TGTGCCAGCAGTACCAGGACACAAAGAACCTCTGGGGCCAACGTCCTGACTTTC
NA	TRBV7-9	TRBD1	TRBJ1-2	CASSLEGARGYTF	TGTGCCAGCAGCTTAGAGGGGGCGCGAGGCTACACCTTC
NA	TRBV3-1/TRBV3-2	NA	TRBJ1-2	CASNRGRGVYGYTF	TGTGCCAGCAACCGGGGAAGGGGCGTTTATGGCTACACCTTC
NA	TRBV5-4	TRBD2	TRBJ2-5	CASSHPGLAGGKTQYF	TGTGCCAGCAGCCATCCGGGACTAGCGGGAGGAAAGACCCAGTACTTC
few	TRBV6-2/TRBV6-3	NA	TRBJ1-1	CASIPWDGNTEAFF	TGTGCCAGCATCCCTTGGGACGGAAACACTGAAGCTTTCTTT